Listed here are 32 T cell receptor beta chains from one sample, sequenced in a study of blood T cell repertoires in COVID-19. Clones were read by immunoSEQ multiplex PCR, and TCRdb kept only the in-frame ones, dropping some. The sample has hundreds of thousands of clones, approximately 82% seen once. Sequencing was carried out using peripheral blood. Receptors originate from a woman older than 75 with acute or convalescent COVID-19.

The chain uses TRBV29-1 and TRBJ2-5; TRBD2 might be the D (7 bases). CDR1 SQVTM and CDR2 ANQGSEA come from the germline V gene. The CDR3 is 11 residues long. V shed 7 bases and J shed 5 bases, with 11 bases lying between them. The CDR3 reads CSATGGETQYF. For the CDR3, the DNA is TGCAGCGCCACGGGGGGCGAGACCCAGTACTTC. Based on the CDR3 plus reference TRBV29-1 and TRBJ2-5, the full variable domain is SAVISQKPSRDICQRGTSLTIQCQVDSQVTMMFWYRQQPGQSLTLIATANQGSEATYESGFVIDKFPISRPNLTFSTLTVSNMSPEDSSIYLCSATGGETQYFGPGTRLLVL.

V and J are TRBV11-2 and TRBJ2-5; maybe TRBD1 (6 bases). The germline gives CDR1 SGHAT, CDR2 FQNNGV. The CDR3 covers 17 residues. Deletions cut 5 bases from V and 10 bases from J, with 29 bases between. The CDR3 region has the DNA TGTGCCAGCAGCAAACGACAGGAAACCCTGCCGACGGAAGGCCAGTACTTC. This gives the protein CASSKRQETLPTEGQYF.

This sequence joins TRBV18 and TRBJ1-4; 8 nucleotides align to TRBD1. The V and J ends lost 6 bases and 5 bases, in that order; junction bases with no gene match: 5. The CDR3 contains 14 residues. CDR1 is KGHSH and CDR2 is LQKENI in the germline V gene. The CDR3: CASSRTGQNEKLFF. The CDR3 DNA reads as TGTGCCAGCTCGCGGACAGGGCAAAATGAAAAACTGTTTTTT.

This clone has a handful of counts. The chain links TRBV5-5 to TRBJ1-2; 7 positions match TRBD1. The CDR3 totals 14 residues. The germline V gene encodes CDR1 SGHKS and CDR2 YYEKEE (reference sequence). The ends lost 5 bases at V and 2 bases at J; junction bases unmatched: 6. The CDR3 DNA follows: TGTGCCAGCAGGTTAAGGACAGGAAACTATGGCTACACCTTC. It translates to CASRLRTGNYGYTF.

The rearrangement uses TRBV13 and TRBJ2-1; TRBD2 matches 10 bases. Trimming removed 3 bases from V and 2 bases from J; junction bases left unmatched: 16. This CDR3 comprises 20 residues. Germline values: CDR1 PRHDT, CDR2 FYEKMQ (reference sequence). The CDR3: CASSFRLAGAGIMTYNEQFF. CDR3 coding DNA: TGTGCCAGCAGCTTCCGGCTAGCGGGGGCCGGAATAATGACCTACAATGAGCAGTTCTTC.

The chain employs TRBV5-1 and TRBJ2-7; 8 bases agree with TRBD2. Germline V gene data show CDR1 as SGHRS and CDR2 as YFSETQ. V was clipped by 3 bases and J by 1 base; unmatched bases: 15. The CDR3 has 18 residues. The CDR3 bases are TGCGCCAGCAGCTGGGCCCCGGGGGGGGGCGGGAATTCCTACGAGCAGTACTTC. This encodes CASSWAPGGGGNSYEQYF.

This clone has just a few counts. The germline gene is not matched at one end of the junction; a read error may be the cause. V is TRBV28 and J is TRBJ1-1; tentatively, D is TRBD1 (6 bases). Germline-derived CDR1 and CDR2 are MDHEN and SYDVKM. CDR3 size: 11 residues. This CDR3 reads CASRTTGQSLF. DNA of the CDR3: TGTGCCAGCAGGACAACAGGGCAAAGCCTCTTT.

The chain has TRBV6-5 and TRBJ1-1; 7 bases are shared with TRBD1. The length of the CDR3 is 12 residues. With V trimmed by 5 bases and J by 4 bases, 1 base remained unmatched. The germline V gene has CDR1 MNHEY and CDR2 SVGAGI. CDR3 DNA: TGTGCCAGCAGTCAGGGGGGCACTGAAGCTTTCTTT. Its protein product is CASSQGGTEAFF.

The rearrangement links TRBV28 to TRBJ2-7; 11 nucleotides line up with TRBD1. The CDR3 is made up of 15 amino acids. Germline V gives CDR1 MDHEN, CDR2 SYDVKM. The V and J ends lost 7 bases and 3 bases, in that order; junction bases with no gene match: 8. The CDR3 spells CASTLLGTGGYEQYF. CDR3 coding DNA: TGTGCCAGCACCCTACTCGGGACAGGGGGCTACGAGCAGTACTTC.

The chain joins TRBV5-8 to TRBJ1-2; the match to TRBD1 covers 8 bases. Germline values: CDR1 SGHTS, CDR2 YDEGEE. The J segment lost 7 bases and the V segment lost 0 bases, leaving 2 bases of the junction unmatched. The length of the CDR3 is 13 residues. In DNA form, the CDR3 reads TGTGCCAGCAGCTTGGTCAGGGGGCCTGGCTACACCTTC. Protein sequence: CASSLVRGPGYTF. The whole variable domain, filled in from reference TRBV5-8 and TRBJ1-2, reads EAGVTQSPTHLIKTRGQQATLRCSPISGHTSVYWYQQALGLGLQFLLWYDEGEERNRGNFPPRFSGRQFPNYSSELNVNALELEDSALYLCASSLVRGPGYTFGSGTRLTVV.

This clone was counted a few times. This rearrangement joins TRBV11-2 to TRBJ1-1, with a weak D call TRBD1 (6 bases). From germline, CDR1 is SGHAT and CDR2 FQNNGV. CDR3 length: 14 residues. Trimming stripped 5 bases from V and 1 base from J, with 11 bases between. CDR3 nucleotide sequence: TGTGCCAGCAGCCCGGGGGGCAGGAACACTGAAGCTTTCTTT. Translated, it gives CASSPGGRNTEAFF.

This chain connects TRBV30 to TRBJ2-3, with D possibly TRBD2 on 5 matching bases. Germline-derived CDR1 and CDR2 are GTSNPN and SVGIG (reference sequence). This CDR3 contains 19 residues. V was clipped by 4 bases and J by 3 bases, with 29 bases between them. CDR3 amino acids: CAWIGSIGGLGLRTDTQYF. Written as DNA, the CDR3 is TGTGCCTGGATTGGGAGTATTGGCGGGTTAGGGTTGAGGACAGATACGCAGTATTTT.

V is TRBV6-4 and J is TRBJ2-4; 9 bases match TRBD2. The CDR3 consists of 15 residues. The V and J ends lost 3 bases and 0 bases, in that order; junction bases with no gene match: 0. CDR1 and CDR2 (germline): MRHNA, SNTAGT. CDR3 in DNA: TGTGCCAGCAGTGATAGCGGGAGAGCCAAAAACATTCAGTACTTC. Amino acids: CASSDSGRAKNIQYF.

The CDR3 here is CASSPNNNNEQFF. CDR3 in DNA: TGTGCCAGCAGTCCTAATAATAACAATGAGCAGTTCTTC. The J gene is TRBJ2-1, the V gene TRBV6-6; D unclear. CDR1 is MNHNY and CDR2 is SVGAGI in the germline V gene (reference sequence). The CDR3 runs to 13 residues. V gave up 5 bases and J gave up 5 bases, with 10 bases separating them.

In nucleotides, the CDR3 is TGTGCCAGCAGCTACGTACAGGGGGCCCACAATCAGCCCCAGCATTTT. Translation gives CASSYVQGAHNQPQHF. The chain employs TRBV7-2 and TRBJ1-5, with 9 bases identical to TRBD1. This CDR3 spans 16 amino acids. Germline V gives CDR1 SGHTA, CDR2 FQGNSA. Losses at the gene ends were 4 bases for V and 3 bases for J; bases not matched to a gene: 7.

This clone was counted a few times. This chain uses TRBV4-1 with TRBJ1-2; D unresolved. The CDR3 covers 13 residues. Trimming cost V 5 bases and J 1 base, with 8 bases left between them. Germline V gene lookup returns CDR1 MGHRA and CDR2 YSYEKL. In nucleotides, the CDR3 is TGCGCCAGCAGCGCACAGATTAACTATGGCTACACCTTC. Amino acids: CASSAQINYGYTF.

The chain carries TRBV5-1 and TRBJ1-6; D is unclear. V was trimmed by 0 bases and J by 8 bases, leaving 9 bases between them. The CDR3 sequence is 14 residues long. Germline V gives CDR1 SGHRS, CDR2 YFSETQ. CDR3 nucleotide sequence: TGCGCCAGCAGCTTGGGCGCCCTAGATTCACCCCTCCACTTT. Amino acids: CASSLGALDSPLHF.

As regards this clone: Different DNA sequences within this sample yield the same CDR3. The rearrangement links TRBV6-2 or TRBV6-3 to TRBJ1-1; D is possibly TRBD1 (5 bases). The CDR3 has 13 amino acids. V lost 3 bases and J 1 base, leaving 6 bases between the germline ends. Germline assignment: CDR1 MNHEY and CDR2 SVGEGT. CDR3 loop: CASSYTGNTEAFF. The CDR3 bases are TGTGCCAGCAGTTATACAGGGAACACTGAAGCTTTCTTT.

The DNA for the CDR3 is TGTGCCAGCACCCTCCTGGCGGGGGACAATGAGCAGTTCTTC. Protein product: CASTLLAGDNEQFF. The gene calls are TRBV7-3 and TRBJ2-1, with 7 positions matching TRBD2. The V and J ends lost 7 bases and 5 bases, in that order; junction bases with no gene match: 8. The length of the CDR3 is 14 residues. CDR1 and CDR2 (germline): SGHTA, FQGTGA.

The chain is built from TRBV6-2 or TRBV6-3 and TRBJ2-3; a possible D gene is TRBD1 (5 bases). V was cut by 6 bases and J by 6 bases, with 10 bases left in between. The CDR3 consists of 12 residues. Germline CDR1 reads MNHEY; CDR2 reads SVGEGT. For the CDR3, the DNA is TGTGCCAGCAGCGTAAACAGGGATACGCAGTATTTT. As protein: CASSVNRDTQYF.

CDR3 bases: TGTGCCAGCAGTTTAACTCCGGGTAACGGCTACACCTTC. Its translation: CASSLTPGNGYTF. The chain couples TRBV28 to TRBJ1-2; D uncertain. Germline V lookup: CDR1 MDHEN, CDR2 SYDVKM. V lost 2 bases and J 8 bases, leaving 12 bases between the germline ends. The CDR3 consists of 13 residues.

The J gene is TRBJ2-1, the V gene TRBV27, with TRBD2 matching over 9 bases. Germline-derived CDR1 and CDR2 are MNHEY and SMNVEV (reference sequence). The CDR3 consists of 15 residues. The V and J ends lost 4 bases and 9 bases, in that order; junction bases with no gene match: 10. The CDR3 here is CASSSMGLAWSEQFF. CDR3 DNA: TGTGCCAGCAGTTCGATGGGACTAGCCTGGAGTGAGCAGTTCTTC.

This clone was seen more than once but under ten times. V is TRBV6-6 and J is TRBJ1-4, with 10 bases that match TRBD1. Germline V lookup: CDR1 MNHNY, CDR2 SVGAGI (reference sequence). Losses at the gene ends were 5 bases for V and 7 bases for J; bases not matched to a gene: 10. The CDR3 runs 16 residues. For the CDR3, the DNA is TGTGCCAGCAGTCGAGGGACAGGGGTTTTAGGTGAAAAACTGTTTTTT. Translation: CASSRGTGVLGEKLFF.

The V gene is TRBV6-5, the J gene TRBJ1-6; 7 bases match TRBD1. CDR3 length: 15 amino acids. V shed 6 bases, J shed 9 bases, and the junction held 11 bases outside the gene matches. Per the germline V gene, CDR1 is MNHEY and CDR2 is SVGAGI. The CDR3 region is CASSRETGLRSPLHF. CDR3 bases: TGTGCCAGCAGCCGAGAGACAGGGCTTCGTTCACCCCTCCACTTT.

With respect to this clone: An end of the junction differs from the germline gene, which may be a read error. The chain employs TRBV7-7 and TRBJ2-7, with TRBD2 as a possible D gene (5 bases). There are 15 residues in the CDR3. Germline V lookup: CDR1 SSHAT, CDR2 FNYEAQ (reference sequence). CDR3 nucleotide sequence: TGTGCTAGCAGCCGCATGCTCGGGGTTGGCTACGAGCAGTACTTC. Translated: CASSRMLGVGYEQYF.

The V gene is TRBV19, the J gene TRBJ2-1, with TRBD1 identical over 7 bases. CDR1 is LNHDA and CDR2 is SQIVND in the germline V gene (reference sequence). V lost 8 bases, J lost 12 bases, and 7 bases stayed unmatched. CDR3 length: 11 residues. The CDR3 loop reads CASGTAMGQFF. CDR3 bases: TGTGCCAGTGGGACAGCTATGGGGCAGTTCTTC.

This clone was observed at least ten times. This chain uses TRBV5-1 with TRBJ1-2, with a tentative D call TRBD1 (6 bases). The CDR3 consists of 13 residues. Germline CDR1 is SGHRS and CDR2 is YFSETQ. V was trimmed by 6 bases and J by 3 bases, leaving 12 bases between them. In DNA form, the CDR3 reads TGCGCCAGCATCGGTGCAGGGGACTATGGCTACACCTTC. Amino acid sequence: CASIGAGDYGYTF.

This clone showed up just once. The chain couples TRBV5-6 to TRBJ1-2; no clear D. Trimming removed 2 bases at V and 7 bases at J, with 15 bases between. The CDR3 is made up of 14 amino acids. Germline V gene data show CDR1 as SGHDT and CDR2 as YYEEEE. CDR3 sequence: CASSLQLREGGYTF. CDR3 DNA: TGTGCCAGCAGCTTACAACTAAGGGAGGGTGGCTACACCTTC. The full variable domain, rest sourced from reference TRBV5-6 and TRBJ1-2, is DAGVTQSPTHLIKTRGQQVTLRCSPKSGHDTVSWYQQALGQGPQFIFQYYEEEERQRGNFPDRFSGHQFPNYSSELNVNALLLGDSALYLCASSLQLREGGYTFGSGTRLTVV.

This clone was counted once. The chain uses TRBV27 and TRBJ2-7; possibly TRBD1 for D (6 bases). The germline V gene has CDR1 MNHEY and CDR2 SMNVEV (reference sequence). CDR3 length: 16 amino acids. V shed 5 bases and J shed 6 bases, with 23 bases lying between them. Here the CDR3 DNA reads TGTGCCAGCAGTCGTTCTCCCGGGGCCAGGGGTAGCGAGCAGTACTTC. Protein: CASSRSPGARGSEQYF.

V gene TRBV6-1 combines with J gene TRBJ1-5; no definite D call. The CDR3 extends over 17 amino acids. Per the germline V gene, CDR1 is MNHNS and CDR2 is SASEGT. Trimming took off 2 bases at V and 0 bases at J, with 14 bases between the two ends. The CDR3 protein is CASSERRDPYSNQPQHF. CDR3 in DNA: TGTGCCAGCAGTGAAAGACGGGATCCTTATAGCAATCAGCCCCAGCATTTT.

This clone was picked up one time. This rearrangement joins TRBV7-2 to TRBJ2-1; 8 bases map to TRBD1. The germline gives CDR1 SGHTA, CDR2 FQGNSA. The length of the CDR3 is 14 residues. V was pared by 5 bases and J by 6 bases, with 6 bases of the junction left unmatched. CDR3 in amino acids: CASSRQTGVNEQFF. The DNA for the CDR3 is TGTGCCAGCAGCCGCCAGACAGGGGTCAATGAGCAGTTCTTC.

The CDR3 region is CASSDLSGGIGDTQYF. CDR3 nucleotide sequence: TGTGCCAGCAGCGATCTTAGCGGGGGAATCGGAGATACGCAGTATTTT. This chain joins TRBV11-2 and TRBJ2-3; the match to TRBD2 covers 9 bases. Germline-derived CDR1 and CDR2 are SGHAT and FQNNGV. The CDR3 has 16 amino acids. V dropped 5 bases and J dropped 5; count of bases not matched to a gene: 11. Full variable domain (missing parts from reference TRBV11-2 and TRBJ2-3): EAGVAQSPRYKIIEKRQSVAFWCNPISGHATLYWYQQILGQGPKLLIQFQNNGVVDDSQLPKDRFSAERLKGVDSTLKIQPAKLEDSAVYLCASSDLSGGIGDTQYFGPGTRLTVL.